The 10 T cell receptor beta chains listed next were all sequenced from one sample in a study of blood T cell repertoires in COVID-19. Clones were read by immunoSEQ multiplex PCR, and TCRdb kept only the in-frame ones, dropping some. Among a few hundred thousand clones listed, approximately 80% were seen once. The material sequenced was PBMCs or T cells enriched from blood (not recorded which). These receptors were collected from a middle-aged man who had recovered from COVID-19.

This clone occurred once. This chain joins TRBV6-5 and TRBJ2-3; D unclear. This CDR3 has 14 residues. Between the trimmed V and J ends, which lost 10 bases and 0 bases, there was a span of 14 bases. CDR1 is MNHEY and CDR2 is SVGAGI in the germline V gene. The CDR3 nucleotides are TGTGCCACCCGAGTTGGTTTAAGCACAGATACGCAGTATTTT. As protein: CATRVGLSTDTQYF.

The chain combines TRBV2 with TRBJ2-7; the D gene is possibly TRBD2 (6 bases). The CDR3 extends over 13 amino acids. Germline CDR1 reads SNHLY; CDR2 reads FYNNEI. V shed 8 bases and J shed 3 bases, with 14 bases lying between them. CDR3 in amino acids: CASGGARGYEQYF. CDR3 in DNA: TGTGCCAGCGGAGGGGCGAGAGGCTACGAGCAGTACTTC. The variable domain in full, with the rest retrieved from reference TRBV2 and TRBJ2-7, is EPEVTQTPSHQVTQMGQEVILRCVPISNHLYFYWYRQILGQKVEFLVSFYNNEISEKSEIFDDQFSVERPDGSNFTLKIRSTKLEDSAMYFCASGGARGYEQYFGPGTRLTVT.

J is TRBJ1-1 and V is TRBV5-1; possible D gene TRBD1, 6 bases. Germline CDR1 is SGHRS and CDR2 is YFSETQ. V was pared by 6 bases and J by 1 base, with 13 bases between. The CDR3 consists of 14 residues. The CDR3 DNA follows: TGCGCCAGCACAGGGGCAGGGGCGAACACTGAAGCTTTCTTT. Translating gives CASTGAGANTEAFF. Full variable domain (rest looked up from reference TRBV5-1 and TRBJ1-1): KAGVTQTPRYLIKTRGQQVTLSCSPISGHRSVSWYQQTPGQGLQFLFEYFSETQRNKGNFPGRFSGRQFSNSRSEMNVSTLELGDSALYLCASTGAGANTEAFFGQGTRLTVV.

This clone was counted a single time. The chain has TRBV5-6 and TRBJ2-7, with TRBD1 matching over 7 bases. V gave up 0 bases and J gave up 4 bases; unmatched junction bases: 4. Germline CDR1 reads SGHDT; CDR2 reads YYEEEE. The CDR3 is made up of 14 amino acids. CDR3 sequence: CASSLDSGGYEQYF. DNA of the CDR3: TGTGCCAGCAGCTTGGATTCAGGGGGATACGAGCAGTACTTC.

V gene TRBV4-2 combines with J gene TRBJ2-3; D may be TRBD2 (5 bases). V gave up 0 bases and J gave up 0 bases, with 7 bases separating them. Germline CDR1 LGHNA, CDR2 YNFKEQ. The CDR3 length is 15 residues. The chain's CDR3 is CASSQEEASTDTQYF. In DNA, the CDR3 is TGTGCCAGCAGCCAAGAGGAGGCGAGCACAGATACGCAGTATTTT.

This clone was seen once. The J gene is TRBJ1-6, the V gene TRBV28; D gene uncertain. Per the germline V gene, CDR1 is MDHEN and CDR2 is SYDVKM. V was shortened by 4 bases and J by 2 bases, with 9 bases between the two germline ends. CDR3 size: 15 residues. The CDR3 coding sequence is TGTGCCAGCAGTTATAGTAGCGCCTATAATTCACCCCTCCACTTT. As protein: CASSYSSAYNSPLHF.

The J gene is TRBJ1-2, the V gene TRBV9; D may be TRBD1 (6 bases). Looked up from germline, CDR1 is SGDLS and CDR2 is YYNGEE. This CDR3 has 15 residues. The V gene lost 4 bases and the J gene lost 1 base, with 14 bases spanning the gap. CDR3 in DNA: TGTGCCAGCAGCCCAACCCTGGACAGTAACTATGGCTACACCTTC. Its protein is CASSPTLDSNYGYTF.

The J gene is TRBJ2-1, the V gene TRBV5-4; 16 nucleotides line up with TRBD2. Germline values: CDR1 SGHNT, CDR2 YYREEE (reference sequence). The V and J ends lost 4 bases and 2 bases, in that order; junction bases with no gene match: 6. This CDR3 comprises 18 residues. The CDR3 here is CASSRGLAGGLTYNEQFF. DNA for the CDR3: TGTGCCAGCAGCAGGGGACTAGCGGGGGGGCTAACCTACAATGAGCAGTTCTTC.

The rearrangement uses TRBV5-1 and TRBJ2-3, with D uncertain. V lost 2 bases to trimming and J lost 0 bases, with 10 bases between them. CDR1 and CDR2 from the germline V gene are SGHRS and YFSETQ. CDR3 length equals 15 residues. The DNA for the CDR3 is TGCGCCAGCAGCTTTCAGGATCCTAGCACAGATACGCAGTATTTT. Its protein is CASSFQDPSTDTQYF. The full variable domain, with the rest looked up from reference TRBV5-1 and TRBJ2-3, is KAGVTQTPRYLIKTRGQQVTLSCSPISGHRSVSWYQQTPGQGLQFLFEYFSETQRNKGNFPGRFSGRQFSNSRSEMNVSTLELGDSALYLCASSFQDPSTDTQYFGPGTRLTVL.

V is TRBV20-1 and J is TRBJ1-6; a weak D match, TRBD1 (5 bases). The CDR3 has 14 residues. Trimming removed 3 bases from V and 7 bases from J, with 13 bases in between. In germline, CDR1 is DFQATT, CDR2 SNEGSKA (reference sequence). CDR3 in amino acids: CSASWQGLNSPLHF. The CDR3 bases are TGCAGTGCTAGTTGGCAGGGTCTCAATTCACCCCTCCACTTT.